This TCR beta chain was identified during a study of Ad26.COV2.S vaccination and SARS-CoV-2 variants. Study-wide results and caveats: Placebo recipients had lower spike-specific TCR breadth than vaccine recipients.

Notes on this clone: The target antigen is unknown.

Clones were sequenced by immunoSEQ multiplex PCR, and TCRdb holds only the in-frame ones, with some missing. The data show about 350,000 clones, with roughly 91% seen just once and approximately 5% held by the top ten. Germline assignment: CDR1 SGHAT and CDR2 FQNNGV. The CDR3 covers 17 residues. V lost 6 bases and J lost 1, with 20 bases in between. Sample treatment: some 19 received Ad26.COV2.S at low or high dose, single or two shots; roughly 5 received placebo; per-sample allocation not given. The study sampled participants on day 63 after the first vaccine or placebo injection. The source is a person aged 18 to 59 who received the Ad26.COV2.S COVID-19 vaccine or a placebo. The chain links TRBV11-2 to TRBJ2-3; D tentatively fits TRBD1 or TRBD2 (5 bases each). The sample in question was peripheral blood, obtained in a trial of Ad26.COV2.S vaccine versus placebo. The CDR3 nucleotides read TGTGCCAGCAGATACCTGACCGGGACGGATCGCACAGATACGCAGTATTTT. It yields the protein CASRYLTGTDRTDTQYF.